The source of this TCR beta chain is a study of T cell responses to AZD1222 COVID-19 vaccine. Notes on the study in general: Repertoires in all cases were sampled only once the peak T cell response had passed. Rises in breadth and depth of Spike-specific TCRs came after two AZD1222 doses. Clonal diversity was possibly underestimated, and the donors were mostly white British, with more females. Nearly half of spike-specific TCRs reportedly target unmutated variant regions.

The CDR3 has 14 amino acids. With 7 bases removed from V and 4 bases from J, the gap between germline ends came to 14 bases. Germline V gene data show CDR1 as LNHDA and CDR2 as SQIVND (reference sequence). As concerns this clone: Its antigen is still unknown.

TCRdb's table, derived via immunoSEQ multiplex PCR, lists solely in-frame clones and lacks some. The sample lists tens of thousands of clones, 89% occurring once. The chain uses TRBV19 and TRBJ1-3, with TRBD1 as a possible D gene (6 bases). The specimen was peripheral blood, collected 28 days after the second AZD1222 dose. This TCR came from an adult who received the AZD1222 COVID-19 vaccine. CDR3 residues: CASTIGGQGNTIYF. The CDR3 DNA reads TGTGCCAGTACCATAGGGGGGCAAGGAAACACCATATATTTT.